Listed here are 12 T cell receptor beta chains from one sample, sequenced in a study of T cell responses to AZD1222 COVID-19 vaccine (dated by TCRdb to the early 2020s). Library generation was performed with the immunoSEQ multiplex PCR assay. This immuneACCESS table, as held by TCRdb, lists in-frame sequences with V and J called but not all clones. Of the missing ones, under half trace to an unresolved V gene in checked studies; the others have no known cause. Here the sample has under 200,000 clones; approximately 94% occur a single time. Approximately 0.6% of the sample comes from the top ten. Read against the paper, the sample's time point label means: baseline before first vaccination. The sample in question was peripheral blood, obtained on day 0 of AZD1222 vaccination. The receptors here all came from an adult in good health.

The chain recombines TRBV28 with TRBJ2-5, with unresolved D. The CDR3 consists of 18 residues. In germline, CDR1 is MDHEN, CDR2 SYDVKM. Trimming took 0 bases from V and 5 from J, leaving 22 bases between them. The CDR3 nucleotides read TGTGCCAGCAGTTTATGGCCGTGGAGCCCGAAGGATGGGGAGACCCAGTACTTC. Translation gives CASSLWPWSPKDGETQYF.

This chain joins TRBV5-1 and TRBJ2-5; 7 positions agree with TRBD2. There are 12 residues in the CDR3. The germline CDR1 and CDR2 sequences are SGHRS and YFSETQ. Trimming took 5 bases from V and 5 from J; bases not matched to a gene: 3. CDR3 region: CASRGGSETQYF. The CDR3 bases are TGCGCCAGCAGGGGGGGGAGCGAGACCCAGTACTTC.

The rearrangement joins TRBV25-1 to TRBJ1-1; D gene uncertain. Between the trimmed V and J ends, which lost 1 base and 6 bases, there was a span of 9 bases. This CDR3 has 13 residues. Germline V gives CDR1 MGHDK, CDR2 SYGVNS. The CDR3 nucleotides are TGTGCCAGCAGTGAATCGATCCGCCCTGAAGCTTTCTTT. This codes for CASSESIRPEAFF.

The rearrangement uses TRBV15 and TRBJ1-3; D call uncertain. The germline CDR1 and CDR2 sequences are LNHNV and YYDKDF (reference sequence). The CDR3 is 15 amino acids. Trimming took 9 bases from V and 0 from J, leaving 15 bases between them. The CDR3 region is CATKTGRTSGNTIYF. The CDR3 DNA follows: TGTGCCACTAAGACCGGACGGACCTCTGGAAACACCATATATTTT. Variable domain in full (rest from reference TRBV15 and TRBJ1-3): DAMVIQNPRYQVTQFGKPVTLSCSQTLNHNVMYWYQQKSSQAPKLLFHYYDKDFNNEADTPDNFQSRRPNTSFCFLDIRSPGLGDTAMYLCATKTGRTSGNTIYFGEGSWLTVV.

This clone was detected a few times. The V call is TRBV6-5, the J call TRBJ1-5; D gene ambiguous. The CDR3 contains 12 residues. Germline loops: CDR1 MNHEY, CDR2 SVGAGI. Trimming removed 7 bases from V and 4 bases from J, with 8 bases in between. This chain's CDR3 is CASKTGNQPQHF. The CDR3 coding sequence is TGTGCCAGCAAGACGGGGAATCAGCCCCAGCATTTT.

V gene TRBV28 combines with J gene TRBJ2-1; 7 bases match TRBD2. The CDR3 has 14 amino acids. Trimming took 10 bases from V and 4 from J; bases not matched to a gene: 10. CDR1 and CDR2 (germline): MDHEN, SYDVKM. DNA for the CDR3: TGTGCCACCCGGGAACGGGAGGCTTACAATGAGCAGTTCTTC. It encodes CATREREAYNEQFF. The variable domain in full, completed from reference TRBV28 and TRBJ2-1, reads DVKVTQSSRYLVKRTGEKVFLECVQDMDHENMFWYRQDPGLGLRLIYFSYDVKMKEKGDIPEGYSVSREKKERFSLILESASTNQTSMYLCATREREAYNEQFFGPGTRLTVL.

CDR3 in DNA: TGTGCCAGCAGCTCGGAAGGTGGTGAAGCTTTCTTT. This gives the protein CASSSEGGEAFF. The chain has TRBV13 and TRBJ1-1; D unresolved. This CDR3 is 12 amino acids long. The V and J ends lost 4 bases and 7 bases respectively, with 10 bases between them. Germline values: CDR1 PRHDT, CDR2 FYEKMQ (reference sequence). Filled out from reference TRBV13 and TRBJ1-1, the complete variable domain reads AAGVIQSPRHLIKEKRETATLKCYPIPRHDTVYWYQQGPGQDPQFLISFYEKMQSDKGSIPDRFSAQQFSDYHSELNMSSLELGDSALYFCASSSEGGEAFFGQGTRLTVV.

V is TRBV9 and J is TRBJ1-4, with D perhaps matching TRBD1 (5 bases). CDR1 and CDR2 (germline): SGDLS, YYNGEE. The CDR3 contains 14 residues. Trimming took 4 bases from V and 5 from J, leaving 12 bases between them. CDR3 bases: TGTGCCAGCAGCCCCCGACAGTACAATGAAAAACTGTTTTTT. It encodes CASSPRQYNEKLFF.

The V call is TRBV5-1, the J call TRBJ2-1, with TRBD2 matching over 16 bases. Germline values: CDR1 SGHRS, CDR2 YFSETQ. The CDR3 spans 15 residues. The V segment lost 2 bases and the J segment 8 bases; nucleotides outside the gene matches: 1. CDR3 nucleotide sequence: TGCGCCAGCAGCTTCGGGACTAGCGGGAGGGATGAGCAGTTCTTC. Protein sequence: CASSFGTSGRDEQFF. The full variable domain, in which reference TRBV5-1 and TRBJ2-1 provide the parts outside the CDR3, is KAGVTQTPRYLIKTRGQQVTLSCSPISGHRSVSWYQQTPGQGLQFLFEYFSETQRNKGNFPGRFSGRQFSNSRSEMNVSTLELGDSALYLCASSFGTSGRDEQFFGPGTRLTVL.

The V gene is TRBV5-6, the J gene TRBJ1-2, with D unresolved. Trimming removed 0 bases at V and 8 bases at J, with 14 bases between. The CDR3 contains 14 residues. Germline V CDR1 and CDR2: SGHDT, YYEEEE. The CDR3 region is CASSLAGLEEGYTF. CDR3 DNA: TGTGCCAGCAGCTTGGCTGGATTGGAGGAGGGCTACACCTTC.

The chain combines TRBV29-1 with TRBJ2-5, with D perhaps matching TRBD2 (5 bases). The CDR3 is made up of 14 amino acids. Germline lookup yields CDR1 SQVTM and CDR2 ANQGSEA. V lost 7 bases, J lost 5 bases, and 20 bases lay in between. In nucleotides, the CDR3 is TGCAGCGCCGCATCCGGACTTAGTGGGGAGACCCAGTACTTC. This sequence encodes CSAASGLSGETQYF.

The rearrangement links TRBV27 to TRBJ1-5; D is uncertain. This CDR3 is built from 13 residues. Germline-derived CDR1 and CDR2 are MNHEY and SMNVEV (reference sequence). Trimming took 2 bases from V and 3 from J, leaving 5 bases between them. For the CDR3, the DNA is TGTGCCAGCAGTTTACGCGCCAATCAGCCCCAGCATTTT. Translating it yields CASSLRANQPQHF.